The next 21 T cell receptor beta chains were all read from a single sample in a study of blood T cell repertoires in COVID-19. Sequenced by immunoSEQ multiplex PCR; TCRdb stores in-frame clones only, minus some. The top ten hold 0.7% to 0.85% of the sample, which has around 110,000 clones, over 80% seen once. Source material: peripheral blood. Receptors were obtained from a woman between 70 and 85 years old with acute or convalescent COVID-19.

The gene calls are TRBV7-3 and TRBJ2-2; TRBD2 is a possible D gene (6 bases). Germline assignment: CDR1 SGHTA and CDR2 FQGTGA. Deletions cut 6 bases from V and 5 bases from J, with 10 bases between. The CDR3 is made up of 13 amino acids. CDR3 amino acids: CASSFGGTGELFF. The CDR3 DNA is TGTGCCAGCAGTTTCGGGGGAACCGGGGAGCTGTTTTTT.

The CDR3 loop is CASDHGQGPNYTDTQYF. The CDR3 nucleotides read TGTGCCAGCGACCATGGACAGGGGCCAAACTACACAGATACGCAGTATTTT. The chain joins TRBV27 to TRBJ2-3; 9 positions agree with TRBD1. The V gene's germline CDR1 is MNHEY and CDR2 SMNVEV (reference sequence). The CDR3 sequence is 17 residues long. V shed 8 bases, J shed 2 bases, and the junction held 14 bases outside the gene matches.

The genes are TRBV6-5 and TRBJ1-6; maybe TRBD1 (6 bases). Germline V gives CDR1 MNHEY, CDR2 SVGAGI. V was pared by 7 bases and J by 6 bases, with 13 bases between. The CDR3 has 14 residues. CDR3 amino acids: CASNPGHINSPLHF. The CDR3 bases are TGTGCCAGCAATCCGGGACACATTAATTCACCCCTCCACTTT.

The chain links TRBV19 to TRBJ1-5, with a possible D match to TRBD1 (6 bases). The germline V and J ends were trimmed by 7 bases and 2 bases, with 18 bases remaining between them. This CDR3 has 16 residues. From germline, CDR1 is LNHDA and CDR2 SQIVND (reference sequence). The CDR3 sequence is CASTLVQGPGNQPQHF. The CDR3 DNA reads as TGTGCCAGTACCCTAGTTCAGGGGCCCGGCAATCAGCCCCAGCATTTT.

The chain recombines TRBV4-1 with TRBJ2-5, with TRBD1 matching 9 bases. The CDR3 totals 16 residues. The V gene end was trimmed by 0 bases and the J gene end by 5 bases; junction bases not matched to a gene: 7. Germline CDR1 MGHRA, CDR2 YSYEKL. The CDR3 region has the DNA TGCGCCAGCAGCCAAGATCCGGGACAGGGAGGGGAGACCCAGTACTTC. Translation: CASSQDPGQGGETQYF.

The chain combines TRBV19 with TRBJ1-5, with 8 bases fitting TRBD1. The J segment lost 6 bases and the V segment lost 3 bases, leaving 7 bases of the junction unmatched. Germline CDR1 is LNHDA and CDR2 is SQIVND (reference sequence). The CDR3 spans 15 residues. The CDR3 sequence is CASSMIRDRSQPQHF. The CDR3 DNA sequence: TGTGCCAGTAGTATGATCCGGGACAGGAGTCAGCCCCAGCATTTT.

The chain employs TRBV2 and TRBJ2-5; tentatively, D is TRBD2 (7 bases). Trimming cost V 1 base and J 5 bases, with 11 bases left between them. The germline CDR1 and CDR2 sequences are SNHLY and FYNNEI. There are 14 residues in the CDR3. The CDR3 loop is CASSEDAGAETQYF. In DNA, the CDR3 is TGTGCCAGCAGTGAAGACGCGGGGGCGGAGACCCAGTACTTC.

The gene calls are TRBV2 and TRBJ2-1, with 7 nucleotides matching TRBD2. V was clipped by 5 bases and J by 7 bases; unmatched bases: 11. This CDR3 contains 15 residues. Per germline, CDR1 SNHLY and CDR2 FYNNEI. The CDR3 sequence: CASSKELASWNEQFF. In nucleotides, the CDR3 is TGTGCCAGCAGTAAAGAACTAGCGTCCTGGAATGAGCAGTTCTTC. Looking up the rest from reference TRBV2 and TRBJ2-1 gives the full variable domain: EPEVTQTPSHQVTQMGQEVILRCVPISNHLYFYWYRQILGQKVEFLVSFYNNEISEKSEIFDDQFSVERPDGSNFTLKIRSTKLEDSAMYFCASSKELASWNEQFFGPGTRLTVL.

The genes are TRBV3-1 (or the pseudogene TRBV3-2) and TRBJ1-1; 8 bases are shared with TRBD1. Germline CDR1 and CDR2: LGHDT and YNNKEL (reference sequence). J gave up 11 bases and V 1 base, and 9 bases lay outside the gene matches. The CDR3 contains 14 residues. The DNA of the CDR3 is TGTGCCAGCAGCCAAGGGGCAGGGGGCTTAGTTGCTTTCTTT. This translates into CASSQGAGGLVAFF.

This clone was seen only a few times. The chain carries TRBV5-6 and TRBJ1-4; D perhaps matches TRBD1 (6 bases). CDR1 is SGHDT, CDR2 YYEEEE, per germline. The CDR3 is 14 amino acids. Trimming took 0 bases from V and 6 from J, leaving 9 bases between them. This CDR3 reads CASSLGYRDEKLFF. CDR3 in DNA: TGTGCCAGCAGCTTGGGCTACAGGGATGAAAAACTGTTTTTT.

The chain links TRBV7-9 to TRBJ1-1, with D tentatively TRBD1 (5 bases). This CDR3 has 19 residues. Trimming shortened V by 2 bases and J by 1 base, and 23 bases separated the two germline ends. Germline V gene lookup returns CDR1 SEHNR and CDR2 FQNEAQ (reference sequence). CDR3 region: CASSLRMGHGKKGNTEAFF. DNA of the CDR3: TGTGCCAGCAGCTTAAGGATGGGGCATGGGAAAAAGGGGAACACTGAAGCTTTCTTT.

CDR3 region: CARQDPYTGEQYF. The CDR3 DNA reads as TGTGCCAGACAAGACCCGTACACGGGCGAGCAGTACTTC. The rearrangement uses TRBV7-2 and TRBJ2-7; D is ambiguous. This CDR3 comprises 13 residues. V was pared by 9 bases and J by 6 bases, with 18 bases between. Germline values: CDR1 SGHTA, CDR2 FQGNSA. The whole variable domain, remainder taken from reference TRBV7-2 and TRBJ2-7, is GAGVSQSPSNKVTEKGKDVELRCDPISGHTALYWYRQSLGQGLEFLIYFQGNSAPDKSGLPSDRFSAERTGGSVSTLTIQRTQQEDSAVYLCARQDPYTGEQYFGPGTRLTVT.

This CDR3 is CASSLVALAGADTQYF. The CDR3 nucleotides read TGTGCCAGCAGCTTAGTAGCGCTAGCGGGGGCAGATACGCAGTATTTT. The chain has TRBV7-3 and TRBJ2-3, with TRBD2 matching 10 bases. The CDR3 loop spans 16 amino acids. CDR1 is SGHTA, CDR2 FQGTGA, per germline. Trimming cost V 2 bases and J 4 bases; bases outside gene matches: 6. Together with reference TRBV7-3 and TRBJ2-3, the CDR3 gives the full variable domain: GAGVSQTPSNKVTEKGKYVELRCDPISGHTALYWYRQSLGQGPEFLIYFQGTGAADDSGLPNDRFFAVRPEGSVSTLKIQRTERGDSAVYLCASSLVALAGADTQYFGPGTRLTVL.

This clone was seen a few times. J is TRBJ2-3 and V is TRBV19, with 7 bases matching TRBD2. The trim removed 6 bases at V and 2 bases at J, leaving 2 bases unmatched. Germline CDR1 is LNHDA and CDR2 is SQIVND (reference sequence). The CDR3 runs 13 residues. The CDR3 is CASRLAATDTQYF. The CDR3 nucleotides read TGTGCCAGTAGGCTAGCGGCCACAGATACGCAGTATTTT.

The V and J genes are TRBV28 and TRBJ2-7; possible D gene TRBD1, 6 bases. CDR3 length: 19 residues. The V gene lost 7 bases and the J gene lost 5 bases, with 33 bases spanning the gap. In germline, CDR1 is MDHEN, CDR2 SYDVKM. CDR3 bases: TGTGCCAGCACGAGTTACAGGGTCGATCGTAACCTAACTCGTAACGAGCAGTACTTC. Translation gives CASTSYRVDRNLTRNEQYF.

The chain employs TRBV5-6 and TRBJ1-3; 7 bases line up with TRBD1. Unmatched junction bases numbered 7, after V lost 0 bases and J lost 4 bases. CDR3 size: 16 residues. Germline assignment: CDR1 SGHDT and CDR2 YYEEEE. Here the CDR3 reads CASSLGILGQGNTIYF. The CDR3 DNA sequence: TGTGCCAGCAGCTTGGGAATTCTGGGACAGGGAAACACCATATATTTT.

With regard to this clone: Other DNA sequences within the sample encode an identical CDR3. This chain connects TRBV6-5 to TRBJ2-7; 12 bases are shared with TRBD1. This CDR3 has 14 residues. The trim removed 5 bases at V and 7 bases at J, leaving 6 bases unmatched. CDR1 is MNHEY and CDR2 is SVGAGI in the germline V gene. The chain's CDR3 is CASSPGQGAREQYF. For the CDR3, the DNA is TGTGCCAGCAGTCCGGGACAGGGGGCCAGGGAGCAGTACTTC.

The chain has TRBV15 and TRBJ1-5; D unresolved. This CDR3 is built from 13 residues. Trimming removed 1 base from V and 4 bases from J, with 5 bases in between. The germline CDR1 and CDR2 sequences are LNHNV and YYDKDF (reference sequence). Here the CDR3 reads CATSRALNQPQHF. As DNA, the CDR3 is TGTGCCACCAGCAGAGCTCTAAATCAGCCCCAGCATTTT.

The chain is built from TRBV10-1 and TRBJ2-1; 8 positions match TRBD1. Germline loops: CDR1 WNHNN, CDR2 SYGVQD (reference sequence). The CDR3 is made up of 14 amino acids. The J segment lost 6 bases and the V segment lost 5 bases, leaving 6 bases of the junction unmatched. This CDR3 is CASSPGQESNEQFF. The CDR3 DNA is TGCGCCAGCAGTCCGGGACAGGAGAGCAATGAGCAGTTCTTC.

This clone was detected only a few times. The gene calls are TRBV11-3 and TRBJ2-2, with unresolved D. This CDR3 region has 13 residues. Between the trimmed V and J ends, which lost 4 bases and 7 bases, there was a span of 10 bases. Germline CDR1 reads SGHNT; CDR2 reads YENEEA. The CDR3 reads CASSSRGGGELFF. The CDR3, as DNA: TGTGCCAGCAGCTCGAGAGGCGGCGGGGAGCTGTTTTTT.

The chain is built from TRBV2 and TRBJ1-5, with TRBD1 as a possible D gene (6 bases). Germline CDR1 and CDR2: SNHLY and FYNNEI. The V end was cut by 6 bases, the J end by 3 bases, with 12 bases between. The CDR3 length is 14 residues. The CDR3 sequence is CASSLQGYNQPQHF. CDR3 sequence (DNA): TGTGCCAGCAGCTTACAGGGTTACAATCAGCCCCAGCATTTT.